The 16 T cell receptor beta chains below were found in one sample sequenced in a study of early T cells in non-severe SARS-CoV-2 infection. TCRdb reanalysed the 5' RACE reads using MiXCR and keeps one entry per CDR3 protein. The table includes 90,000 or so distinct CDR3 sequences, more than 13% detected once. The sample consisted of whole blood. The receptors stem from an adult who was a healthcare worker with PCR-confirmed SARS-CoV-2 infection or an uninfected control (not recorded which).

The rearrangement uses TRBV3-1 and TRBJ1-5; TRBD1 matches at 7 bases. CDR3 length: 15 residues. Germline loops: CDR1 LGHDT, CDR2 YNNKEL (reference sequence). V trimming: 0 bases; J trimming: 11 bases; junction bases outside the gene matches: 10. CDR3 sequence: CASSQDHRGRSAQHF. DNA of the CDR3: TGTGCCAGCAGCCAAGATCACAGGGGTCGCTCGGCCCAGCATTTT. Full variable domain (missing parts from reference TRBV3-1 and TRBJ1-5): DTAVSQTPKYLVTQMGNDKSIKCEQNLGHDTMYWYKQDSKKFLKIMFSYNNKELIINETVPNRFSPKSPDKAHLNLHINSLELGDSAVYFCASSQDHRGRSAQHFGDGTRLSIL.

This clonotype was counted only a few times. The J gene is TRBJ2-7, the V gene TRBV21-1; the table's D call TRBD1 went unverified against the DNA. TRBV21-1 is termed a pseudogene. The CDR3 is 15 amino acids. The CDR3 protein is CASSNGTGPTYEQYF. CDR3 coding DNA: TGTGCCAGCAGCAACGGGACAGGGCCTACCTACGAGCAGTACTTC.

The table lists this clonotype with a few counts. The chain uses TRBV13 and TRBJ1-5; D gene unclear. The CDR3 runs to 15 residues. V gave up 0 bases and J gave up 2 bases, with 8 bases separating them. Germline V gives CDR1 PRHDT, CDR2 FYEKMQ (reference sequence). Here the CDR3 reads CASSLGGGGNQPQHF. The CDR3 coding sequence is TGTGCCAGCAGCTTAGGGGGAGGTGGCAATCAGCCCCAGCATTTT.

On this clonotype itself: This sequence may be a read error, since a much larger clone differs from it by one base. The CDR3 region is CASRRTVGADEQFF. DNA of the CDR3: TGTGCCAGCCGACGGACAGTGGGCGCGGATGAGCAGTTCTTC. The V and J genes are TRBV5-4 and TRBJ2-1; possible D gene TRBD1, 6 bases. CDR1 is SGHNT and CDR2 is YYREEE in the germline V gene (reference sequence). This CDR3 contains 14 residues. V lost 7 bases and J 8 bases, leaving 19 bases between the germline ends.

Ten or more counts support this clonotype. The V and J genes are TRBV6-2 or TRBV6-3 and TRBJ2-2, with 11 bases lining up with TRBD2. V lost 4 bases to trimming and J lost 2 bases; unmatched junction nucleotides: 12. Germline V gene data show CDR1 as MNHEY and CDR2 as SVGEGT. The CDR3 consists of 19 residues. The CDR3, as DNA: TGTGCCAGCAGTTCAAATAGCGGGAGGGCCCCACGAAACACCGGGGAGCTGTTTTTT. Translating it yields CASSSNSGRAPRNTGELFF.

The rearrangement uses TRBV11-2 and TRBJ2-1; 7 bases are a match to TRBD2. The CDR3 length is 15 residues. Germline V gene lookup returns CDR1 SGHAT and CDR2 FQNNGV. V lost 0 bases to trimming and J lost 10 bases; unmatched junction nucleotides: 9. CDR3 coding DNA: TGTGCCAGCAGCTTAGAAGCTAGCGGAGCCAGGGAGCAGTTCTTC. Translating gives CASSLEASGAREQFF.

In its sample, this clonotype was seen a few times. The chain links TRBV13 to TRBJ2-7; TRBD1 aligns across 9 bases. From germline, CDR1 is PRHDT and CDR2 FYEKMQ (reference sequence). Trimming took 5 bases from V and 5 from J; bases not matched to a gene: 13. There are 16 residues in the CDR3. As DNA, the CDR3 is TGTGCCAGCAGCCAGGCTCGGGACAGGGTATCGGACGAGCAGTACTTC. As protein: CASSQARDRVSDEQYF.

The CDR3 reads CASGDTGTGNEQFF. In DNA form, the CDR3 reads TGTGCCAGCGGCGATACCGGGACAGGCAATGAGCAGTTCTTC. The chain couples TRBV27 to TRBJ2-1; 8 bases are a match to TRBD1. Germline V CDR1 and CDR2: MNHEY, SMNVEV (reference sequence). The CDR3 runs to 14 residues. V lost 8 bases, J lost 6 bases, and 9 bases stayed unmatched.

This clonotype was observed many times. The chain is built from TRBV11-2 and TRBJ2-5, with D possibly TRBD1 on 6 matching bases. This CDR3 spans 14 amino acids. Germline V CDR1 and CDR2: SGHAT, FQNNGV. Trimming removed 2 bases at V and 1 base at J, with 8 bases between. CDR3 sequence: CASSLYRAQETQYF. DNA for the CDR3: TGTGCCAGCAGCTTATACAGGGCCCAAGAGACCCAGTACTTC.

This clonotype appeared a few times. The chain joins TRBV19 to TRBJ2-7; D unresolved. This CDR3 is built from 14 residues. The V end lost 3 bases, the J end lost 4 bases, and 13 bases lay between the germline ends. Germline CDR1 LNHDA, CDR2 SQIVND (reference sequence). The CDR3 bases are TGTGCCAGTAGTATCGGGCTCCCCGTATACGAGCAGTACTTC. This encodes CASSIGLPVYEQYF.

This clonotype was counted ten times or more. This chain joins TRBV11-2 and TRBJ1-3; D gene unclear. V gave up 4 bases and J gave up 4 bases, with 20 bases separating them. CDR3 size: 17 residues. Germline V gene data show CDR1 as SGHAT and CDR2 as FQNNGV. CDR3 in amino acids: CASSSILIGSAGNTIYF. CDR3 nucleotides: TGTGCCAGCAGCTCTATCCTCATCGGGTCAGCAGGAAACACCATATATTTT.

In its sample, this clonotype was seen a few times. Here the CDR3 DNA reads TGTGCCAGCAGCGGGAGGATCTATTCCACAGATACGCAGTATTTT. Residues: CASSGRIYSTDTQYF. The chain joins TRBV7-2 to TRBJ2-3, with D maybe TRBD2 (6 bases). V was pared by 5 bases and J by 2 bases, with 14 bases between. The CDR3 has 15 amino acids. Germline V lookup: CDR1 SGHTA, CDR2 FQGNSA.

This clonotype occurred a few times. The CDR3 loop reads CASSLPRIQETQYF. In DNA, the CDR3 is TGTGCCAGCAGCTTACCCAGAATCCAAGAGACCCAGTACTTC. The J gene is TRBJ2-5, the V gene TRBV7-9, with unresolved D. The CDR3 has 14 amino acids. V gave up 2 bases and J gave up 1 base, with 8 bases separating them. CDR1 is SEHNR, CDR2 FQNEAQ, per germline (reference sequence).

This clonotype appeared a few times. This chain links TRBV24-1 with TRBJ1-5; possible D gene TRBD1, 5 bases. Per germline, CDR1 KGHDR and CDR2 SFDVKD. V lost 4 bases and J 5 bases, leaving 11 bases between the germline ends. The CDR3 covers 14 residues. The CDR3 is CATSEAGTHQPQHF. The CDR3 DNA reads TGTGCCACCAGTGAAGCAGGGACCCATCAGCCCCAGCATTTT.

A few counts support this clonotype. The chain recombines TRBV5-4 with TRBJ2-5; 8 bases are shared with TRBD2. Losses at the gene ends were 4 bases for V and 4 bases for J; bases not matched to a gene: 12. This CDR3 contains 16 residues. Germline values: CDR1 SGHNT, CDR2 YYREEE (reference sequence). CDR3 loop: CASSRSVAGRRETQYF. DNA for the CDR3: TGTGCCAGCAGCAGAAGTGTAGCGGGAAGGAGAGAGACCCAGTACTTC.

The chain couples TRBV12-3 or TRBV12-4 to TRBJ2-1, with a possible D match to TRBD2 (7 bases). V was clipped by 6 bases and J by 10 bases, with 13 bases between them. CDR3 length equals 12 residues. As DNA, the CDR3 is TGTGCCAGCAGCCGGGGGGCAAAGGAGCAGTTCTTC. The encoded protein is CASSRGAKEQFF.